The 20 T cell receptor beta chains given below trace back to one sample, sequenced in a study of blood T cell repertoires in COVID-19. Profiled with immunoSEQ multiplex PCR; TCRdb holds only in-frame clones, not every one. The sample carries some 160,000 clones, more than 75% recorded once. Sequenced material: peripheral blood. The receptors here all came from a woman between 50 and 59 years old with acute or convalescent COVID-19.

This clone was observed a few times. The V call is TRBV24-1, the J call TRBJ2-2; D is perhaps TRBD1 (5 bases). Trimming pared 5 bases from V and 6 bases from J, leaving 12 bases between. CDR3 length: 14 amino acids. Per the germline V gene, CDR1 is KGHDR and CDR2 is SFDVKD. CDR3: CATSGWQGAGELFF. CDR3 DNA sequence: TGTGCCACCAGTGGTTGGCAGGGCGCCGGGGAGCTGTTTTTT.

V gene TRBV27 combines with J gene TRBJ1-4, with D unclear. Trimming took off 2 bases at V and 4 bases at J, with 11 bases between the two ends. The CDR3 loop spans 15 amino acids. Per the germline V gene, CDR1 is MNHEY and CDR2 is SMNVEV (reference sequence). CDR3: CASSLRYRSNEKLFF. The CDR3 DNA follows: TGTGCCAGCAGTTTAAGGTACAGAAGTAATGAAAAACTGTTTTTT.

J is TRBJ2-2 and V is TRBV7-2; D perhaps matches TRBD1 (5 bases). The length of the CDR3 is 14 residues. Germline lookup yields CDR1 SGHTA and CDR2 FQGNSA. Deletions cut 4 bases from V and 7 bases from J, with 13 bases between. For the CDR3, the DNA is TGTGCCAGCAGCTCCACTTCAGGGTTCGGGGAGCTGTTTTTT. Its protein is CASSSTSGFGELFF.

J is TRBJ2-6 and V is TRBV4-1, with D possibly matching TRBD2 (6 bases). V dropped 0 bases and J dropped 1 base, with 16 bases sitting between them. CDR1 MGHRA and CDR2 YSYEKL come from the germline V gene. This CDR3 contains 19 residues. CDR3 in amino acids: CASSQDRGLEESGANVLTF. CDR3 sequence (DNA): TGCGCCAGCAGCCAAGATCGGGGACTGGAGGAATCTGGGGCCAACGTCCTGACTTTC.

The chain employs TRBV29-1 and TRBJ2-3; TRBD2 matches 7 bases. Germline CDR1 SQVTM, CDR2 ANQGSEA. J was trimmed by 4 bases and V by 7 bases; bases with no gene match: 14. This CDR3 has 15 amino acids. The CDR3 DNA reads as TGCAGCGCCCAGCTCCTTTGGGGGGGTTCAGATACGCAGTATTTT. It is translated as CSAQLLWGGSDTQYF.

This clone was counted a few times. The rearrangement uses TRBV4-1 and TRBJ1-2; TRBD1 matches at 12 bases. The CDR3 spans 15 residues. CDR1 and CDR2 (germline): MGHRA, YSYEKL. J was trimmed by 6 bases and V by 11 bases; bases with no gene match: 13. CDR3: CAGGTGGLGRDGYTF. CDR3 coding DNA: TGCGCCGGCGGGACAGGGGGCCTCGGTAGGGATGGCTACACCTTC.

V and J are TRBV7-7 and TRBJ2-5, with 9 bases fitting TRBD2. Germline loops: CDR1 SSHAT, CDR2 FNYEAQ (reference sequence). Trimming took 6 bases from V and 5 from J; bases not matched to a gene: 13. This CDR3 comprises 16 residues. CDR3 in amino acids: CASRPWAGGPSETQYF. For the CDR3, the DNA is TGTGCCAGCAGACCATGGGCGGGGGGGCCTTCGGAGACCCAGTACTTC.

The chain is built from TRBV4-3 and TRBJ1-4, with TRBD1 as a possible D gene (5 bases). The CDR3 spans 17 residues. Germline-derived CDR1 and CDR2 are LGHNA and YSLEER. Trimming left V 1 base short and J 6 bases short, with 18 bases between. DNA of the CDR3: TGCGCCAGCAGCCAAGCCTTCCCTGGGGGGTTTGATGAAAAACTGTTTTTT. Encoded protein: CASSQAFPGGFDEKLFF.

The rearrangement joins TRBV19 to TRBJ1-1; 11 bases align to TRBD1. This CDR3 is 15 amino acids long. The V segment lost 7 bases and the J segment 6 bases; nucleotides outside the gene matches: 10. In germline, CDR1 is LNHDA, CDR2 SQIVND (reference sequence). CDR3 sequence: CASTPGQGAPAEAFF. The DNA of the CDR3 is TGTGCCAGTACCCCCGGACAGGGGGCGCCGGCTGAAGCTTTCTTT.

CDR3: CASRHHQGRDRGEKLFF. DNA for the CDR3: TGTGCCAGCAGACACCATCAGGGGAGGGATCGTGGTGAAAAACTGTTTTTT. This sequence joins TRBV28 and TRBJ1-4; TRBD1 is a possible D gene (6 bases). The CDR3 has 17 amino acids. Germline lookup yields CDR1 MDHEN and CDR2 SYDVKM. The V end lost 6 bases, the J end lost 7 bases, and 24 bases lay between the germline ends.

The chain couples TRBV19 to TRBJ1-5; 7 positions agree with TRBD1. The V gene end was trimmed by 0 bases and the J gene end by 6 bases; junction bases not matched to a gene: 5. Germline CDR1 LNHDA, CDR2 SQIVND (reference sequence). The CDR3 covers 15 residues. The CDR3 loop is CASSIDLQGFQPQHF. The CDR3 DNA sequence: TGTGCCAGTAGTATAGATCTACAGGGGTTTCAGCCCCAGCATTTT.

V usage is TRBV12-3 or TRBV12-4 and J usage is TRBJ2-3, with TRBD1 as a possible D gene (6 bases). V lost 6 bases, J lost 8 bases, and 9 bases lay in between. This CDR3 is built from 11 residues. The CDR3 nucleotides are TGTGCCAGCAGCAAACAGGGTACGCAGTATTTT. It is translated as CASSKQGTQYF.

The genes are TRBV7-2 and TRBJ1-2; the match to TRBD1 covers 9 bases. CDR1 is SGHTA and CDR2 is FQGNSA in the germline V gene. The CDR3 is made up of 13 amino acids. V lost 4 bases and J lost 6; bases outside the gene matches: 3. CDR3 sequence: CASSYTGGDGYTF. The CDR3 DNA is TGTGCCAGCAGCTATACAGGGGGCGATGGCTACACCTTC.

A single count supports this clone. This chain connects TRBV5-1 to TRBJ1-4; D not resolved. The CDR3 is 14 amino acids. The V end was cut by 4 bases, the J end by 0 bases, with 7 bases between. Germline V lookup: CDR1 SGHRS, CDR2 YFSETQ. CDR3 protein: CASSTDSTNEKLFF. CDR3 nucleotide sequence: TGCGCCAGCAGCACAGATTCAACTAATGAAAAACTGTTTTTT.

The V gene is TRBV27, the J gene TRBJ1-6; TRBD1 aligns across 7 bases. The trim removed 2 bases at V and 7 bases at J, leaving 11 bases unmatched. The CDR3 has 17 residues. Germline V gene sequence: CDR1 MNHEY, CDR2 SMNVEV (reference sequence). As DNA, the CDR3 is TGTGCCAGCAGTTTAAGGATTACAGGGGAACTAAATTCACCCCTCCACTTT. It translates to CASSLRITGELNSPLHF.

The V and J genes are TRBV9 and TRBJ1-1; D is uncertain. The CDR3 is made up of 13 amino acids. Germline V gene data show CDR1 as SGDLS and CDR2 as YYNGEE. V lost 4 bases and J 11 bases, leaving 18 bases between the germline ends. The CDR3: CASSPRTDTMAFF. The DNA of the CDR3 is TGTGCCAGCAGCCCCCGAACCGACACAATGGCTTTCTTT.

The chain joins TRBV6-5 to TRBJ1-2; TRBD1 might be the D (5 bases). Germline CDR1 is MNHEY and CDR2 is SVGAGI. CDR3 length equals 15 residues. V lost 6 bases and J lost 3, with 17 bases in between. The CDR3 is CASRDAGKGDYGYTF. CDR3 in DNA: TGTGCCAGCAGAGATGCAGGAAAAGGGGACTATGGCTACACCTTC.

The chain joins TRBV13 to TRBJ2-7; a weak D match, TRBD2 (5 bases). V lost 7 bases, J lost 2 bases, and 12 bases lay in between. The V gene's germline CDR1 is PRHDT and CDR2 FYEKMQ (reference sequence). The CDR3 is 13 amino acids. CDR3 protein: CASKTGLAYEQYF. The CDR3 nucleotides read TGTGCCAGCAAGACCGGACTTGCCTACGAGCAGTACTTC.

The rearrangement joins TRBV18 to TRBJ1-3; D not resolved. V lost 0 bases, J lost 0 bases, and 9 bases lay in between. Germline V lookup: CDR1 KGHSH, CDR2 LQKENI. This CDR3 spans 16 amino acids. CDR3 sequence reads: CASSPPSLSSGNTIYF. In DNA, the CDR3 is TGTGCCAGCTCACCACCTAGTCTTAGCTCTGGAAACACCATATATTTT.

The genes are TRBV6-5 and TRBJ1-2, with 10 bases that match TRBD1. V trimming: 7 bases; J trimming: 8 bases; junction bases outside the gene matches: 7. Germline CDR1 MNHEY, CDR2 SVGAGI. This CDR3 is 13 amino acids long. The CDR3 spells CASTETGGWGYTF. CDR3 nucleotides: TGTGCCAGCACCGAGACAGGGGGCTGGGGCTACACCTTC.